This entry lists 31 T cell receptor beta chains sequenced from one sample in a study of cytomegalovirus exposure and HLA in healthy donors. Both 60 Vbeta primers and 13 Jbeta primers went into the PCR. Some clones are missing from TCRdb's copy, which holds only in-frame ones; the method was immunoSEQ multiplex PCR. The sample lists about 150,000 clones, 80% to 85% occurring once. Sequencing was done on a sample of PBMCs. The receptors were sampled from a woman aged 45-65 years in good health and CMV-seropositive.

The rearrangement uses TRBV5-5 and TRBJ2-1; D possibly corresponds to TRBD1 (6 bases). V lost 4 bases, J lost 6 bases, and 14 bases lay in between. This CDR3 contains 14 residues. CDR1 and CDR2 from the germline V gene are SGHKS and YYEKEE (reference sequence). In DNA form, the CDR3 reads TGTGCCAGCAGCCCGTGGTTGGGGGCCAATGAGCAGTTCTTC. Translated, it gives CASSPWLGANEQFF.

J is TRBJ2-1 and V is TRBV15; 12 nucleotides match TRBD2. The CDR3 contains 16 residues. With 3 bases clipped from V and 4 bases from J, the junction kept 4 bases outside the gene matches. Germline lookup yields CDR1 LNHNV and CDR2 YYDKDF (reference sequence). The chain's CDR3 is CATSRGTSGRYNEQFF. In nucleotides, the CDR3 is TGTGCCACCAGCAGGGGGACTAGCGGGCGTTACAATGAGCAGTTCTTC.

Details on this clone: Different DNA sequences within this sample yield the same CDR3. The V call is TRBV5-5, the J call TRBJ1-1; unclear D gene. Trimming removed 0 bases from V and 0 bases from J, with 3 bases in between. CDR1 is SGHKS, CDR2 YYEKEE, per germline (reference sequence). The CDR3 is 13 residues long. The CDR3 coding sequence is TGTGCCAGCAGCTTGGAGCTGAACACTGAAGCTTTCTTT. It yields the protein CASSLELNTEAFF.

The chain couples TRBV7-2 to TRBJ2-1; 8 bases are a match to TRBD2. The J segment lost 5 bases and the V segment lost 1 base, leaving 7 bases of the junction unmatched. This CDR3 region has 16 residues. Germline CDR1 is SGHTA and CDR2 is FQGNSA. The CDR3 protein is CASSLGPRGGDNEQFF. As DNA, the CDR3 is TGTGCCAGCAGCTTAGGCCCCCGGGGGGGCGACAATGAGCAGTTCTTC.

The rearrangement uses TRBV19 and TRBJ2-7; tentatively, D is TRBD1 (5 bases). In germline, CDR1 is LNHDA, CDR2 SQIVND (reference sequence). The V and J ends lost 1 base and 2 bases respectively, with 9 bases between them. The CDR3 has 14 amino acids. As DNA, the CDR3 is TGTGCCAGTAGTATAGGGGGCGGACCCTACGAGCAGTACTTC. It encodes CASSIGGGPYEQYF.

This clone appeared a few times. The chain uses TRBV30 and TRBJ1-2, with D perhaps TRBD1 (6 bases). Germline V CDR1 and CDR2: GTSNPN, SVGIG (reference sequence). V lost 1 base and J lost 7, with 19 bases in between. The CDR3 has 15 amino acids. In nucleotides, the CDR3 is TGTGCCTGGAGTGCCTTGGGGCAGGGGCAGGGTGGCTACACCTTC. Amino acids: CAWSALGQGQGGYTF. Together with reference TRBV30 and TRBJ1-2, the CDR3 gives the full variable domain: SQTIHQWPATLVQPVGSPLSLECTVEGTSNPNLYWYRQAAGRGLQLLFYSVGIGQISSEVPQNLSASRPQDRQFILSSKKLLLSDSGFYLCAWSALGQGQGGYTFGSGTRLTVV.

This clone was detected only a few times. DNA for the CDR3: TGCGCCAGCAGCTGGGAACTAGCGGGAGCACCCCCCGGGGAGCTGTTTTTT. Protein sequence: CASSWELAGAPPGELFF. This chain joins TRBV5-1 and TRBJ2-2, with 11 bases aligning to TRBD2. The V gene end was trimmed by 3 bases and the J gene end by 6 bases; junction bases not matched to a gene: 10. This CDR3 has 17 residues. The V gene's germline CDR1 is SGHRS and CDR2 YFSETQ.

The rearrangement joins TRBV10-3 to TRBJ2-3, with 8 bases matching TRBD2. The CDR3 runs to 13 residues. The germline V gene encodes CDR1 ENHRY and CDR2 SYGVKD. Trimming removed 10 bases from V and 1 base from J; junction bases left unmatched: 4. In DNA form, the CDR3 reads TGTGCCACCCGGGAGGGGGGCACAGATACGCAGTATTTT. This sequence encodes CATREGGTDTQYF.

The V gene is TRBV7-8, the J gene TRBJ1-2, with 7 bases matching TRBD1. CDR3 length: 15 amino acids. The V gene's germline CDR1 is SGHVS and CDR2 FQNEAQ. The trim removed 2 bases at V and 5 bases at J, leaving 8 bases unmatched. CDR3 coding DNA: TGTGCCAGCAGCTTATCAGGGGGGAGATTGTATGGCTACACCTTC. Its protein is CASSLSGGRLYGYTF.

This clone was seen just once. The rearrangement links TRBV7-2 to TRBJ2-2; perhaps TRBD1 as D (5 bases). The CDR3 length is 15 residues. CDR1 and CDR2 from the germline V gene are SGHTA and FQGNSA. The germline V and J ends were trimmed by 2 bases and 6 bases, with 13 bases remaining between them. DNA for the CDR3: TGTGCCAGCAGCTTAATCAGGGTTAAGGCCGGGGAGCTGTTTTTT. It specifies CASSLIRVKAGELFF.

This clone has more than one count but fewer than ten. The chain joins TRBV19 to TRBJ2-5; D not resolved. Trimming left V 3 bases short and J 4 bases short, with 12 bases between. Per germline, CDR1 LNHDA and CDR2 SQIVND (reference sequence). The CDR3 totals 14 residues. The CDR3 here is CASSMDTASETQYF. Written as DNA, the CDR3 is TGTGCCAGTAGTATGGATACAGCCTCAGAGACCCAGTACTTC.

This clone appeared a few times. The chain uses TRBV5-4 and TRBJ2-7; TRBD1 might be the D (5 bases). Trimming removed 4 bases from V and 2 bases from J, with 16 bases in between. Germline CDR1 SGHNT, CDR2 YYREEE (reference sequence). This CDR3 contains 15 residues. The CDR3 region has the DNA TGTGCCAGCAGCCAAGATCGGCGACAGACCTACGAGCAGTACTTC. Protein sequence: CASSQDRRQTYEQYF.

This chain joins TRBV9 and TRBJ2-3; D gene unclear. Looked up from germline, CDR1 is SGDLS and CDR2 is YYNGEE. V gave up 5 bases and J gave up 5 bases, with 9 bases separating them. This CDR3 is 12 amino acids long. The CDR3 sequence is CASSPSGDTQYF. CDR3 sequence (DNA): TGTGCCAGCAGTCCTTCCGGAGATACGCAGTATTTT.

The chain has TRBV10-2 and TRBJ2-3; 13 bases map to TRBD2. The ends lost 4 bases at V and 2 bases at J; junction bases unmatched: 12. There are 19 residues in the CDR3. CDR1 WSHSY and CDR2 SAAADI come from the germline V gene. The CDR3 loop is CASSVPLTGTSGNTDTQYF. The CDR3 DNA follows: TGCGCCAGCAGTGTGCCCCTCACCGGGACTAGCGGGAACACAGATACGCAGTATTTT.

The chain joins TRBV6-6 to TRBJ2-7; D may be TRBD1 (5 bases). Germline V gives CDR1 MNHNY, CDR2 SVGAGI (reference sequence). This CDR3 spans 13 amino acids. The germline V and J ends were trimmed by 4 bases and 9 bases, with 16 bases remaining between them. The CDR3 region has the DNA TGTGCCAGCAGTTTGCCAGGGAAGACCGGGCAGTACTTC. As protein: CASSLPGKTGQYF.

The genes are TRBV7-8 and TRBJ1-2, with 9 positions matching TRBD1. The V segment lost 4 bases and the J segment 7 bases; nucleotides outside the gene matches: 10. The CDR3 sequence is 15 residues long. Germline V gives CDR1 SGHVS, CDR2 FQNEAQ. The CDR3 loop is CASSSVAGTGSGYTF. In nucleotides, the CDR3 is TGTGCCAGCAGCTCCGTAGCGGGGACAGGGAGTGGCTACACCTTC. Together with reference TRBV7-8 and TRBJ1-2, the CDR3 gives the full variable domain: GAGVSQSPRYKVAKRGQDVALRCDPISGHVSLFWYQQALGQGPEFLTYFQNEAQLDKSGLPSDRFFAERPEGSVSTLKIQRTQQEDSAVYLCASSSVAGTGSGYTFGSGTRLTVV.

The chain recombines TRBV29-1 with TRBJ2-3; possibly TRBD1 for D (5 bases). CDR1 and CDR2 (germline): SQVTM, ANQGSEA. Trimming cost V 0 bases and J 0 bases, with 10 bases left between them. This CDR3 spans 15 amino acids. CDR3 nucleotides: TGCAGCGTTGAAGAAAGACAGAGAAGCACAGATACGCAGTATTTT. It is translated as CSVEERQRSTDTQYF.

The gene calls are TRBV7-9 and TRBJ2-1; possibly TRBD1 for D (6 bases). CDR3 size: 15 residues. Deletions cut 2 bases from V and 8 bases from J, with 16 bases between. Germline V lookup: CDR1 SEHNR, CDR2 FQNEAQ (reference sequence). CDR3 coding DNA: TGTGCCAGCAGCTTATACAGGGAATTCGAGGATGAGCAGTTCTTC. It specifies CASSLYREFEDEQFF.

The chain links TRBV5-1 to TRBJ2-7; weak D call: TRBD1 (6 bases). With 3 bases removed from V and 4 bases from J, the gap between germline ends came to 8 bases. The CDR3 loop spans 12 amino acids. Germline V CDR1 and CDR2: SGHRS, YFSETQ. The CDR3: CASSSDRYEQYF. The CDR3, as DNA: TGCGCCAGCAGCTCCGACAGGTACGAGCAGTACTTC.

The chain combines TRBV25-1 with TRBJ1-3; D may be TRBD1 (6 bases). Trimming removed 4 bases from V and 0 bases from J, with 16 bases in between. The V gene's germline CDR1 is MGHDK and CDR2 SYGVNS. CDR3 length: 17 residues. The CDR3 coding sequence is TGTGCCAGCAGTGGCCAGGGACAACGCGACTCTGGAAACACCATATATTTT. This codes for CASSGQGQRDSGNTIYF.

This clone was counted only a few times. The rearrangement uses TRBV7-3 and TRBJ2-3; 8 bases fit TRBD2. The CDR3 has 14 residues. J lost 1 base, V lost 4 bases, and 1 base had no gene match. Germline-derived CDR1 and CDR2 are SGHTA and FQGTGA. The CDR3 spells CASSSTSGTDTQYF. CDR3 nucleotide sequence: TGTGCCAGCAGCTCGACTAGCGGCACAGATACGCAGTATTTT.

The rearrangement links TRBV2 to TRBJ1-2, with 7 bases aligning to TRBD1. The germline gives CDR1 SNHLY, CDR2 FYNNEI. This CDR3 has 12 amino acids. The J segment lost 2 bases and the V segment lost 9 bases, leaving 3 bases of the junction unmatched. The CDR3, as DNA: TGTGCCAGTGGACAGGAGAACTATGGCTACACCTTC. It codes for CASGQENYGYTF.

The chain employs TRBV11-3 and TRBJ2-1; TRBD2 agrees at 7 bases. Germline V gene lookup returns CDR1 SGHNT and CDR2 YENEEA. The V and J ends lost 5 bases and 4 bases, in that order; junction bases with no gene match: 8. There are 15 residues in the CDR3. Written as DNA, the CDR3 is TGTGCCAGCAGCCCTCGAGCGGGGTTATACAATGAGCAGTTCTTC. This translates into CASSPRAGLYNEQFF.

The chain carries TRBV6-5 and TRBJ1-1; a weak D match, TRBD1 (5 bases). The CDR3 is made up of 13 amino acids. Deletions cut 8 bases from V and 0 bases from J, with 10 bases between. The germline CDR1 and CDR2 sequences are MNHEY and SVGAGI. CDR3 sequence reads: CASGRGLNTEAFF. DNA of the CDR3: TGTGCCAGCGGTAGGGGCTTGAACACTGAAGCTTTCTTT.

The gene calls are TRBV9 and TRBJ1-1, with D possibly being TRBD1 (6 bases). CDR1 is SGDLS, CDR2 YYNGEE, per germline. Deletions cut 0 bases from V and 5 bases from J, with 11 bases between. This CDR3 has 14 residues. The CDR3 loop reads CASSVVAGETEAFF. The DNA of the CDR3 is TGTGCCAGCAGCGTAGTGGCAGGGGAAACTGAAGCTTTCTTT.

The rearrangement links TRBV30 to TRBJ1-2, with D possibly TRBD1 on 5 matching bases. Trimming removed 0 bases from V and 8 bases from J, with 16 bases in between. Germline V gene sequence: CDR1 GTSNPN, CDR2 SVGIG (reference sequence). The CDR3 is 14 amino acids. CDR3 protein: CAWSVHGRGWGYTF. In nucleotides, the CDR3 is TGTGCCTGGAGTGTACACGGGAGGGGTTGGGGCTACACCTTC.

The chain recombines TRBV30 with TRBJ2-4, with 12 positions matching TRBD2. The CDR3 runs to 14 residues. The germline V gene encodes CDR1 GTSNPN and CDR2 SVGIG (reference sequence). With V trimmed by 5 bases and J by 8 bases, 7 bases remained unmatched. The CDR3 loop is CAWAMTSGGDIQYF. The CDR3 nucleotides read TGTGCCTGGGCGATGACTAGCGGGGGTGACATTCAGTACTTC.

The V gene is TRBV7-9, the J gene TRBJ1-4; 8 bases align to TRBD1. CDR1 and CDR2 from the germline V gene are SEHNR and FQNEAQ (reference sequence). This CDR3 comprises 15 residues. V was pared by 2 bases and J by 8 bases, with 7 bases of the junction left unmatched. In DNA, the CDR3 is TGTGCCAGCAGCTTACCCAGGGGGCGAGGCGAAAAACTGTTTTTT. Translating gives CASSLPRGRGEKLFF.

This chain uses TRBV10-3 with TRBJ1-2, with TRBD1 identical over 11 bases. CDR1 ENHRY and CDR2 SYGVKD come from the germline V gene. The CDR3 extends over 17 amino acids. Trimming took 6 bases from V and 4 from J; bases not matched to a gene: 13. DNA of the CDR3: TGTGCCATCAGCGGACAGGGGGCTATGGCGGGGTCCTATGGCTACACCTTC. Its translation is CAISGQGAMAGSYGYTF.

This clone appeared a single time. This CDR3 is also generated by other DNA sequences in the sample. The J gene is TRBJ1-5, the V gene TRBV6-1; no clear D gene. CDR3 length: 13 residues. V dropped 0 bases and J dropped 7 bases, with 7 bases sitting between them. Germline CDR1 reads MNHNS; CDR2 reads SASEGT. Here the CDR3 reads CASSEALPQPQHF. The DNA of the CDR3 is TGTGCCAGCAGTGAAGCGCTACCCCAGCCCCAGCATTTT.

The genes are TRBV5-5 and TRBJ1-1; D perhaps matches TRBD1 (6 bases). Germline-derived CDR1 and CDR2 are SGHKS and YYEKEE (reference sequence). V was clipped by 4 bases and J by 12 bases, with 19 bases between them. CDR3 size: 13 residues. The CDR3 loop is CASSIRGGQSTFF. CDR3 sequence (DNA): TGTGCCAGCAGCATTAGGGGGGGGCAGTCCACTTTCTTT. Full variable domain (outside the CDR3, taken from reference TRBV5-5 and TRBJ1-1): DAGVTQSPTHLIKTRGQQVTLRCSPISGHKSVSWYQQVLGQGPQFIFQYYEKEERGRGNFPDRFSARQFPNYSSELNVNALLLGDSALYLCASSIRGGQSTFFGQGTRLTVV.